One sample yielded the 7 T cell receptor beta chains listed below, sequenced in a study of T-cell memory formation after mild COVID-19. From the 5' RACE reads, TCRdb called clonotypes with MiXCR, one entry per CDR3 protein. Among approximately 48,000 distinct CDR3 sequences listed, around 7.2% were seen once. The specimen sequenced was PBMCs or a T cell subset sorted from them (not recorded which). The receptors come from a young man who had mild COVID-19 (a few samples of this study predate the infection). Cell type and time point are not known.

In this sample, this clonotype turned up many times. The chain joins TRBV5-6 to TRBJ1-2; no definite D call. CDR3 length equals 12 residues. From germline, CDR1 is SGHDT and CDR2 YYEEEE. V was cut by 3 bases and J by 4 bases, with 7 bases left in between. The DNA for the CDR3 is TGTGCCAGCAGCTCCGGACCCTATGGCTACACCTTC. This sequence encodes CASSSGPYGYTF.

The V gene is TRBV3-1, the J gene TRBJ2-3; D remains ambiguous. V was cut by 0 bases and J by 7 bases, with 5 bases left in between. The CDR3 has 12 residues. Germline-derived CDR1 and CDR2 are LGHDT and YNNKEL (reference sequence). CDR3 sequence: CASSQESYTQYF. In DNA, the CDR3 is TGTGCCAGCAGCCAAGAGTCCTATACGCAGTATTTT.

Of note for this clonotype: Its ends do not fully match the called genes, so a read error is possible. The chain links TRBV7-7 to TRBJ2-2; no clear D. Germline CDR1 reads SSHAT; CDR2 reads FNYEAQ (reference sequence). The CDR3 is 13 amino acids. CDR3 sequence (DNA): TGTGCTAGCAGCTTAGTAGCAGCCGGGGAGCTGTTTTTT. Amino acid sequence: CASSLVAAGELFF.

The table lists this clonotype with many counts. This chain joins TRBV5-1 and TRBJ2-7, with TRBD1 matching over 8 bases. J lost 4 bases, V lost 5 bases, and 8 bases had no gene match. The CDR3 sequence is 14 residues long. Germline V CDR1 and CDR2: SGHRS, YFSETQ. Written as DNA, the CDR3 is TGCGCCAGCAGTCGACAGGGGATTCGGTACGAGCAGTACTTC. This codes for CASSRQGIRYEQYF.

This clonotype was counted many times. CDR3 nucleotides: TGTGCCAGCTCACCAAACGGGCAGGCTCAAGAGACCCAGTACTTC. It codes for CASSPNGQAQETQYF. The chain is built from TRBV18 and TRBJ2-5; D is undetermined. The CDR3 totals 15 residues. Trimming took off 2 bases at V and 2 bases at J, with 12 bases between the two ends. The germline gives CDR1 KGHSH, CDR2 LQKENI.

Comment on this clonotype: One end of the junction fails to match germline, which may point to a read error. This rearrangement joins TRBV9 to TRBJ2-3; 9 bases are a match to TRBD2. The CDR3 totals 15 residues. CDR1 is SGDLS, CDR2 YYNGEE, per germline. The CDR3 spells CASSATGTSKDTQYF. DNA for the CDR3: TGTGCCAGCAGCGCCACCGGGACTAGCAAAGATACGCAGTATTTT.

The sample holds a few counts of this clonotype. The chain recombines TRBV3-1 with TRBJ2-7; TRBD1 aligns across 10 bases. CDR3 length: 13 amino acids. V dropped 4 bases and J dropped 6; count of bases not matched to a gene: 3. The germline V gene encodes CDR1 LGHDT and CDR2 YNNKEL (reference sequence). The CDR3: CASSRQGAGEQYF. CDR3 nucleotide sequence: TGTGCCAGCAGCCGACAGGGGGCAGGCGAGCAGTACTTC.